The 32 T cell receptor beta chains reported below all come from one sample, sequenced in a study of CD8 T cells in ankylosing spondylitis. Each CDR3 protein is one row after TCRdb ran MiXCR on the 5' RACE reads. In the table there are hundreds of thousands of distinct CDR3 sequences, approximately 10% of which are singletons. The specimen was blood, either unsorted or a sorted T cell fraction (not recorded which). These receptors were taken from a male donor with ankylosing spondylitis or in good health (not recorded which).

The chain joins TRBV3-1 to TRBJ2-2; 7 bases agree with TRBD1. With V trimmed by 8 bases and J by 4 bases, 4 bases remained unmatched. The CDR3 covers 13 residues. CDR1 is LGHDT, CDR2 YNNKEL, per germline (reference sequence). In DNA form, the CDR3 reads TGTGCCAGCGCGGCAGGGGGCACCGGGGAGCTGTTTTTT. Protein: CASAAGGTGELFF. The full variable domain, in which reference TRBV3-1 and TRBJ2-2 provide the parts outside the CDR3, is DTAVSQTPKYLVTQMGNDKSIKCEQNLGHDTMYWYKQDSKKFLKIMFSYNNKELIINETVPNRFSPKSPDKAHLNLHINSLELGDSAVYFCASAAGGTGELFFGEGSRLTVL.

This clonotype has a count of ten or more. V gene TRBV20-1 combines with J gene TRBJ1-6, with 7 bases fitting TRBD1. V lost 2 bases and J lost 5; bases outside the gene matches: 6. This CDR3 is 15 amino acids long. From germline, CDR1 is DFQATT and CDR2 SNEGSKA (reference sequence). The CDR3 DNA reads as TGCAGTGCTAGACCTCCGGGACAGAATAATTCACCCCTCCACTTT. This gives the protein CSARPPGQNNSPLHF.

This clonotype was seen ten or more times. The chain combines TRBV20-1 with TRBJ2-5; D possibly corresponds to TRBD1 (6 bases). V was pared by 5 bases and J by 9 bases, with 22 bases between. The CDR3 consists of 14 residues. Germline lookup yields CDR1 DFQATT and CDR2 SNEGSKA (reference sequence). CDR3 in DNA: TGCAGTGCTTCTAAGGGCCGGACAGAGACCCCCCAGTACTTC. Protein product: CSASKGRTETPQYF.

This clonotype turned up a few times. The V gene is TRBV20-1, the J gene TRBJ2-1; 7 bases fit TRBD1. The CDR3 spans 15 residues. Germline values: CDR1 DFQATT, CDR2 SNEGSKA (reference sequence). V was clipped by 6 bases and J by 8 bases; unmatched bases: 16. The chain's CDR3 is CSAFPTGSGWDEQFF. CDR3 sequence (DNA): TGCAGTGCGTTCCCGACAGGGTCGGGATGGGATGAGCAGTTCTTC.

This clonotype was counted only a few times. The gene calls are TRBV5-5 and TRBJ1-5; 8 nucleotides match TRBD1. V shed 3 bases and J 7 bases; nucleotides not matched to a gene: 6. The CDR3 runs to 14 residues. Germline V gene lookup returns CDR1 SGHKS and CDR2 YYEKEE (reference sequence). The CDR3 region is CASSWGQERQPQHF. In DNA, the CDR3 is TGTGCCAGCAGCTGGGGACAGGAACGGCAGCCCCAGCATTTT.

This clonotype has more than one count but fewer than ten. The chain couples TRBV20-1 to TRBJ1-6; D might be TRBD1 (5 bases). CDR3 size: 15 residues. V was trimmed by 6 bases and J by 3 bases, leaving 15 bases between them. The germline CDR1 and CDR2 sequences are DFQATT and SNEGSKA (reference sequence). In DNA, the CDR3 is TGCAGTGCCACCGTGGACAACCGCTATAATTCACCCCTCCACTTT. It is translated as CSATVDNRYNSPLHF.

Ten or more counts support this clonotype. The chain carries TRBV20-1 and TRBJ2-4; 10 nucleotides line up with TRBD2. V was clipped by 1 base and J by 3 bases; unmatched bases: 9. The length of the CDR3 is 17 residues. CDR1 is DFQATT, CDR2 SNEGSKA, per germline (reference sequence). The CDR3 DNA reads TGCAGTGCTAGAGGCCTAGCGGGGGCAGGAGTCAAAAACATTCAGTACTTC. Its protein product is CSARGLAGAGVKNIQYF.

This clonotype was recorded many times. This chain connects TRBV20-1 to TRBJ2-1; D possibly uses TRBD1 or TRBD2 (5 bases each). V was pared by 6 bases and J by 4 bases, with 16 bases between. The germline V gene has CDR1 DFQATT and CDR2 SNEGSKA (reference sequence). The CDR3 is 14 amino acids. As DNA, the CDR3 is TGCAGTGCCCTCCGGGACGCGACTTACAATGAGCAGTTCTTC. Its translation is CSALRDATYNEQFF.

In this sample, this clonotype turned up many times. V and J are TRBV27 and TRBJ2-7; possible D gene TRBD1, 6 bases. This CDR3 is built from 12 residues. Germline V gene data show CDR1 as MNHEY and CDR2 as SMNVEV (reference sequence). V lost 5 bases, J lost 7 bases, and 12 bases lay in between. In DNA, the CDR3 is TGTGCCAGCAGTGGCACAGGGTGGGAGCAGTACTTC. It yields the protein CASSGTGWEQYF.

This clonotype was found many times. The rearrangement uses TRBV5-6 and TRBJ1-2; 7 bases match TRBD1. Losses at the gene ends were 2 bases for V and 8 bases for J; bases not matched to a gene: 12. CDR3 length equals 15 residues. The germline gives CDR1 SGHDT, CDR2 YYEEEE. CDR3 residues: CASSFYGDSRKGYTF. Written as DNA, the CDR3 is TGTGCCAGCAGCTTCTATGGGGACAGTCGCAAGGGCTACACCTTC.

In this sample, this clonotype turned up many times. The chain carries TRBV6-5 and TRBJ2-7; a weak D match, TRBD1 (5 bases). The CDR3 is made up of 14 amino acids. V was pared by 4 bases and J by 5 bases, with 15 bases between. Germline assignment: CDR1 MNHEY and CDR2 SVGAGI. The CDR3 reads CASSWGTGSHEQYF. The CDR3 DNA reads TGTGCCAGCAGTTGGGGCACCGGGTCTCACGAGCAGTACTTC.

This clonotype showed up many times. This chain links TRBV5-1 with TRBJ2-1; TRBD1 matches 8 bases. Trimming removed 4 bases from V and 2 bases from J; junction bases left unmatched: 5. The germline gives CDR1 SGHRS, CDR2 YFSETQ. The CDR3 totals 15 residues. The CDR3 loop reads CASSRGQGTYNEQFF. The DNA of the CDR3 is TGCGCCAGCAGCCGAGGACAGGGAACCTACAATGAGCAGTTCTTC.

This clonotype turned up a few times. The chain uses TRBV7-9 and TRBJ1-4; D is ambiguous. Trimming took off 5 bases at V and 4 bases at J, with 14 bases between the two ends. The CDR3 length is 15 residues. Germline V gene data show CDR1 as SEHNR and CDR2 as FQNEAQ (reference sequence). CDR3 amino acids: CASSKPSGFNEKLFF. CDR3 DNA: TGTGCCAGCAGCAAACCATCCGGATTTAATGAAAAACTGTTTTTT.

This clonotype appeared a few times. V gene TRBV3-1 combines with J gene TRBJ1-4; no definite D call. The germline V and J ends were trimmed by 8 bases and 7 bases, with 20 bases remaining between them. The CDR3 contains 15 residues. Germline-derived CDR1 and CDR2 are LGHDT and YNNKEL (reference sequence). The CDR3 protein is CASGPQGYQGEKLFF. The CDR3 nucleotides read TGTGCCAGCGGCCCCCAAGGGTATCAAGGTGAAAAACTGTTTTTT.

As regards this clonotype: Since a much larger clone is just one base distant, this may be a read error. The V call is TRBV7-9, the J call TRBJ1-1; a possible D gene is TRBD1 (5 bases). Germline V gives CDR1 SEHNR, CDR2 FQNEAQ (reference sequence). The CDR3 sequence is 17 residues long. The ends were cut back, 1 base at V and 3 bases at J, with 18 bases in the middle. DNA for the CDR3: TGTGCCAGCAGCTTAGTAGCAGGGTCTAAATGGTACACTGAAGCTTTCTTT. This translates into CASSLVAGSKWYTEAFF.

This clonotype was detected many times. This chain joins TRBV5-1 and TRBJ1-5; D is possibly TRBD1 (5 bases). The CDR3 contains 15 residues. Germline values: CDR1 SGHRS, CDR2 YFSETQ. With 0 bases removed from V and 4 bases from J, the gap between germline ends came to 11 bases. The DNA of the CDR3 is TGCGCCAGCAGCTTGGAAGGGACCGATAATCAGCCCCAGCATTTT. Its translation: CASSLEGTDNQPQHF.

This clonotype has ten or more counts. The chain recombines TRBV12-3 or TRBV12-4 with TRBJ1-4; a weak D match, TRBD1 (6 bases). V was shortened by 3 bases and J by 8 bases, with 16 bases between the two germline ends. The CDR3 loop spans 15 amino acids. In nucleotides, the CDR3 is TGTGCCAGCAGTTTTTATGAGTGGACAGTAGAAAAACTGTTTTTT. Protein: CASSFYEWTVEKLFF.

This clonotype has a count of ten or more. The chain is built from TRBV20-1 and TRBJ2-3; TRBD2 matches at 9 bases. The CDR3 loop spans 16 amino acids. In germline, CDR1 is DFQATT, CDR2 SNEGSKA (reference sequence). V trimming: 6 bases; J trimming: 7 bases; junction bases outside the gene matches: 17. The CDR3 nucleotides are TGCAGTGCCGCGGACTTACGCGGGGGGGCCGGATATACGCAGTATTTT. Amino acids: CSAADLRGGAGYTQYF.

In its sample, this clonotype was seen many times. The chain is built from TRBV28 and TRBJ1-5; D not resolved. This CDR3 spans 16 amino acids. CDR1 and CDR2 from the germline V gene are MDHEN and SYDVKM. V gave up 7 bases and J gave up 0 bases, with 16 bases separating them. CDR3 in DNA: TGTGCCAGCAATTCCGGAGGAGAGTTTAGCAATCAGCCCCAGCATTTT. Encoded protein: CASNSGGEFSNQPQHF. Based on the CDR3 plus reference TRBV28 and TRBJ1-5, the full variable domain is DVKVTQSSRYLVKRTGEKVFLECVQDMDHENMFWYRQDPGLGLRLIYFSYDVKMKEKGDIPEGYSVSREKKERFSLILESASTNQTSMYLCASNSGGEFSNQPQHFGDGTRLSIL.

The sample holds many counts of this clonotype. The chain combines TRBV5-5 with TRBJ1-2, with 7 nucleotides matching TRBD1. The germline gives CDR1 SGHKS, CDR2 YYEKEE (reference sequence). This CDR3 region has 15 residues. The V segment lost 0 bases and the J segment 2 bases; nucleotides outside the gene matches: 4. The CDR3 DNA sequence: TGTGCCAGCAGCTTGGGGCAGGGGGTAAACTATGGCTACACCTTC. Translated, it gives CASSLGQGVNYGYTF.

This clonotype occurred many times. The rearrangement joins TRBV7-6 to TRBJ1-2, with D unresolved. Germline CDR1 SGHVS, CDR2 FNYEAQ. V lost 5 bases and J 7 bases, leaving 26 bases between the germline ends. This CDR3 has 17 residues. The CDR3 region is CASSPAGQGREGAGYTF. CDR3 nucleotides: TGTGCCAGCAGCCCAGCGGGTCAAGGCCGCGAGGGAGCTGGCTACACCTTC.

CDR3 sequence reads: CSVPGHLLSSYYNEQFF. CDR3 coding DNA: TGCAGTGTTCCGGGACACCTCCTATCCTCATATTACAATGAGCAGTTCTTC. J is TRBJ2-1 and V is TRBV20-1; tentatively, D is TRBD1 (6 bases). Trimming removed 7 bases from V and 4 bases from J, with 26 bases in between. Germline CDR1 is DFQATT and CDR2 is SNEGSKA (reference sequence). CDR3 size: 17 residues.

The V call is TRBV14, the J call TRBJ2-7, with 7 bases matching TRBD1. Germline loops: CDR1 SGHDN, CDR2 FVKESK. V trimming: 4 bases; J trimming: 3 bases; junction bases outside the gene matches: 6. CDR3 length: 14 amino acids. The CDR3 loop is CASSPGTAHYEQYF. The DNA of the CDR3 is TGTGCCAGCAGCCCCGGGACAGCACACTACGAGCAGTACTTC. Based on the CDR3 plus reference TRBV14 and TRBJ2-7, the full variable domain is EAGVTQFPSHSVIEKGQTVTLRCDPISGHDNLYWYRRVMGKEIKFLLHFVKESKQDESGMPNNRFLAERTGGTYSTLKVQPAELEDSGVYFCASSPGTAHYEQYFGPGTRLTVT.

The V call is TRBV5-1, the J call TRBJ1-5; D is undetermined. Trimming removed 4 bases at V and 2 bases at J, with 13 bases between. The CDR3 runs to 15 residues. CDR1 is SGHRS, CDR2 YFSETQ, per germline. The DNA of the CDR3 is TGCGCCAGCAGCACCGGCGGGGTTGGCAATCAGCCCCAGCATTTT. It codes for CASSTGGVGNQPQHF.

This clonotype was counted at least ten times. The gene calls are TRBV27 and TRBJ2-3; no firm D call. This CDR3 is built from 11 residues. V lost 3 bases and J lost 8, with 6 bases in between. Germline V lookup: CDR1 MNHEY, CDR2 SMNVEV (reference sequence). As DNA, the CDR3 is TGTGCCAGCAGTTTCCCCCCTACGCAGTATTTT. It is translated as CASSFPPTQYF.

This clonotype was recorded a few times. The gene calls are TRBV5-1 and TRBJ2-3; TRBD2 matches at 7 bases. Germline values: CDR1 SGHRS, CDR2 YFSETQ. The V gene end was trimmed by 4 bases and the J gene end by 1 base; junction bases not matched to a gene: 12. The CDR3 totals 17 residues. CDR3 region: CASSPPALSGGTDTQYF. The CDR3 nucleotides are TGCGCCAGCAGCCCCCCGGCTCTGAGCGGGGGCACAGATACGCAGTATTTT.

This clonotype was seen repeatedly, ten times or more. The rearrangement joins TRBV18 to TRBJ1-1; the D gene is possibly TRBD1 (5 bases). V lost 0 bases and J lost 0, with 8 bases in between. The CDR3 covers 15 residues. The germline V gene encodes CDR1 KGHSH and CDR2 LQKENI. The CDR3 loop reads CASSPPGRLNTEAFF. Here the CDR3 DNA reads TGTGCCAGCTCACCACCGGGACGGTTGAACACTGAAGCTTTCTTT.

This clonotype was picked up a small number of times. The J gene is TRBJ1-5, the V gene TRBV28, with TRBD1 identical over 11 bases. The CDR3 loop spans 16 amino acids. The germline V gene has CDR1 MDHEN and CDR2 SYDVKM. The V segment lost 4 bases and the J segment 7 bases; nucleotides outside the gene matches: 9. The CDR3 region has the DNA TGTGCCAGCAGTTCGGACAGGGGGCGGGAAAAACAGCCCCAGCATTTT. Translating it yields CASSSDRGREKQPQHF.

This clonotype was seen ten or more times. The chain recombines TRBV20-1 with TRBJ2-3; 10 positions match TRBD1. The CDR3 sequence is 16 residues long. The germline V gene encodes CDR1 DFQATT and CDR2 SNEGSKA (reference sequence). V shed 6 bases, J shed 3 bases, and the junction held 12 bases outside the gene matches. The CDR3 DNA reads TGCAGTGCCCCGACGGGACAGGGGTTGTGGACAGATACGCAGTATTTT. Protein product: CSAPTGQGLWTDTQYF.

This rearrangement joins TRBV7-2 to TRBJ2-1; TRBD1 or TRBD2 may be the D gene (5 bases each). The germline V gene encodes CDR1 SGHTA and CDR2 FQGNSA. The CDR3 runs 12 residues. V dropped 2 bases and J dropped 10 bases, with 9 bases sitting between them. CDR3 residues: CASSLTGAEQFF. CDR3 bases: TGTGCCAGCAGCTTAACCGGGGCCGAGCAGTTCTTC.

This clonotype occurred many times. At one boundary the junction diverges from the germline segment, which might be a read error. The chain combines TRBV7-2 with TRBJ2-1; a weak D match, TRBD2 (6 bases). Germline CDR1 and CDR2: SGHTA and FQGNSA. There are 13 residues in the CDR3. The CDR3 nucleotides read TGTGCCAGCAGCCCTTTAGCGGCCCTACGCCAAGTCTTC. It translates to CASSPLAALRQVF.

This chain uses TRBV3-1 with TRBJ2-5; 9 nucleotides line up with TRBD2. Germline CDR1 and CDR2: LGHDT and YNNKEL (reference sequence). V trimming: 4 bases; J trimming: 2 bases; junction bases outside the gene matches: 11. The CDR3 contains 17 residues. The CDR3 bases are TGTGCCAGCAGCCTTTTCCTAGCGGGAAAAACGCAAGAGACCCAGTACTTC. Its protein is CASSLFLAGKTQETQYF.